A selection of T cell receptor beta chains follows, all from one sample in a study of regulatory T cells in long-lasting Graves disease. TCRdb reprocessed the multiplex PCR reads with MiXCR, giving one entry per CDR3 protein. Among roughly 420,000 distinct CDR3 sequences, roughly 16% were seen once, and the ten largest hold approximately 22%. The material sequenced was peripheral blood mononuclear cells (PBMCs), taken at new diagnosis, from a patient treated with antithyroid drugs. These receptors all come from a female donor with Graves disease. The CDR3 runs from the conserved cysteine through the conserved F or W. The D gene is left open where the match is weak. Clone size is given for some rows only: seen once, a few or many times, or a class if the clone is expanded.

j_call,d_call,clone_size,v_call,cdr3_nt,cdr3_aa
TRBJ1-2,.,.,TRBV4-1,TGCGCCAGCAGCGGACGGGACATAAATGGCTACACCTTC,CASSGRDINGYTF
TRBJ2-1,.,many,TRBV28,TGTGCCAGCAGGCTATATGTCAATGAGCAGTTCTTC,CASRLYVNEQFF
TRBJ2-5,.,many,TRBV7-9,TGTGCCAGCAGCTCCTCAGTACAAGAGACCCAGTACTTC,CASSSSVQETQYF
TRBJ2-7,.,many,TRBV2,TGTGCCAGCAGCGGCGGACAGATTACCTACGAGCAGTACTTC,CASSGGQITYEQYF
TRBJ1-4,TRBD1,few,TRBV6-1,TGTGCCAGCACCAAACCGGGACAGAATGAAAAACTGTTTTTT,CASTKPGQNEKLFF
TRBJ2-1,.,many,TRBV7-2,TGTGCCAGCAGCTCTGCGGCTAGTAAGGGTGAAAATGAGCAGTTCTTC,CASSSAASKGENEQFF
TRBJ1-2,.,.,TRBV10-3,TGTGCCATCAGTGAGGGACCGGGCTATGGCTACACCTTC,CAISEGPGYGYTF
TRBJ1-1,.,many,TRBV5-4,TGTGCCAGCAGGAAGAACGGGTTCCACATGAACACTGAAGCTTTCTTT,CASRKNGFHMNTEAFF
TRBJ2-1,TRBD2,.,TRBV7-2,TGTGCCAGCCGGACTAGCGGGGGGGCCCATGAGCAGTTCTTC,CASRTSGGAHEQFF
TRBJ1-5,TRBD1,many,TRBV12-3/TRBV12-4,TGTGCCAGCAGTCCCCAGACAGGGGACTCGGGGCCCCAGCATTTT,CASSPQTGDSGPQHF
TRBJ1-1,TRBD1,.,TRBV12-3/TRBV12-4,TGTGCCAGCAGTACGTGGACAGGGCAACCCATGAACACTGAAGCTTTCTTT,CASSTWTGQPMNTEAFF
TRBJ1-1,TRBD1,many,TRBV7-3,TGTGCCAGCAGCTGGGACAGCAGCCCGAACACTGAAGCTTTCTTT,CASSWDSSPNTEAFF
TRBJ2-5,.,few,TRBV9,TGTGCCAGCAGCGCCCCCTCCCCGCTTGAGACCCAGTACTTC,CASSAPSPLETQYF
TRBJ2-5,TRBD1,many,TRBV29-1,TGCAGCGTGGGGGACAGGGCGGAAGAGACCCAGTACTTC,CSVGDRAEETQYF
TRBJ1-1,.,many,TRBV2,TGTGCCAGCAGTGGATCGGGGTCTGGGGTTGGAACTGAAGCTTTCTTT,CASSGSGSGVGTEAFF
TRBJ1-1,.,many,TRBV6-2/TRBV6-3,TGTGCCAGCATGCGCTGGGACACTGAAGCTTTCTTT,CASMRWDTEAFF
TRBJ1-1,.,many,TRBV27,TGTGCCAGCCTGGTTGGAACTGAAGCTTTCTTT,CASLVGTEAFF
TRBJ2-3,.,many,TRBV5-1,TGCGCCAGCAGCTTGCTGAGAAGCACAGATACGCAGTATTTT,CASSLLRSTDTQYF
TRBJ2-3,TRBD1,many,TRBV6-1,TGTGCCAGCAGTAGGGGGTTGCCAGGGGGCGTCGGCACAGATACGCAGTATTTT,CASSRGLPGGVGTDTQYF
TRBJ2-5,.,many,TRBV6-1,TGTGCCAGCAGTGAATGGGCGGGCGAAGAGACCCAGTACTTC,CASSEWAGEETQYF
TRBJ2-2,.,.,TRBV4-1,TGCGCCAGCAGCCAAGCGTGGGTGTCGAGGGTAGGCGGGGAGCTGTTTTTT,CASSQAWVSRVGGELFF
TRBJ1-1,.,many,TRBV27,TGTGCCAGCAGTAGGCGGGCCGCGAACACTGAAGCTTTCTTT,CASSRRAANTEAFF
TRBJ1-1,TRBD1,many,TRBV5-5,TGTGCCAGCAGCTGGACAGGGGACACTGAAGCTTTCTTT,CASSWTGDTEAFF
TRBJ1-3,.,many,TRBV28,TGTGCCAGCAGTCCCCCGCTGGATCTTGCTGGAAACACCATATATTTT,CASSPPLDLAGNTIYF
TRBJ2-2,TRBD1,.,TRBV24-1,TGTGCCACCAGTGATTTGGGACAGGGAACCGGGGAGCTGTTTTTT,CATSDLGQGTGELFF
TRBJ2-1,.,.,TRBV5-1,TGCGCCAGCAGCCTCTGGACTGCTTCATACAATGGGCAGTTCTTC,CASSLWTASYNGQFF
TRBJ2-5,.,.,TRBV5-1,TGCGCCAGCAGCTTGCAACCACAAGAGACCCAGTACTTC,CASSLQPQETQYF
TRBJ2-3,.,many,TRBV10-3,TGTGCCATCAGTGAGTCGCCCGGAAGCACAGATACGCAGTATTTT,CAISESPGSTDTQYF
TRBJ2-7,TRBD1,many,TRBV5-4,TGTGCCAGCAGCCACCAAAGCTTAGGACAGGCCTACGAGCAGTACTTC,CASSHQSLGQAYEQYF